One TCR beta chain is described in this entry. Antigen unknown. Here immunoSEQ multiplex PCR was the method, and the copy in TCRdb shows in-frame clones only, minus some. The sample has about 180,000 clones, roughly 92% seen once. The sample belongs to a study of T cell responses to AZD1222 COVID-19 vaccine. Overall study results and limits: Spike-wide vaccine-associated CD4 TCRs dominated at 160-218 and 743-854. Within unmutated variant regions lay the reported targets of nearly half of spike-specific TCRs. A rise in Spike-specific TCR breadth and depth followed two AZD1222 doses.

Pooled samples include second doses given at about 4 or 12 weeks. This TCR derives from an adult who received the AZD1222 COVID-19 vaccine. Material: peripheral blood, obtained 28 days after the second AZD1222 dose.

This CDR3 reads CASSRGRGHEQYF. CDR3 bases: TGTGCCAGCAGCAGGGGGCGGGGTCACGAGCAGTACTTC. The chain has TRBV5-6 and TRBJ2-7; D perhaps matches TRBD1 (7 bases). Between the trimmed V and J ends, which lost 4 bases and 5 bases, there was a span of 13 bases. Per germline, CDR1 SGHDT and CDR2 YYEEEE. The CDR3 covers 13 residues.